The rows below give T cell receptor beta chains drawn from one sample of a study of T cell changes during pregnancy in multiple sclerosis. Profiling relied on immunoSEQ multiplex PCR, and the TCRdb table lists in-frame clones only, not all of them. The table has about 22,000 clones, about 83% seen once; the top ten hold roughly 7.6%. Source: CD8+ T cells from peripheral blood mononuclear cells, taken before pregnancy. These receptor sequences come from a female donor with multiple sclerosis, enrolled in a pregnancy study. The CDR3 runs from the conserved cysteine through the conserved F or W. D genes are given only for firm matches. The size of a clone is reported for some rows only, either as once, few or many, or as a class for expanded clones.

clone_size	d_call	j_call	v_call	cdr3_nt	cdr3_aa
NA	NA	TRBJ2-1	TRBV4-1	TGCGCCAGCAGCCCGTTGGACAGCTCCTACAATGAGCAGTTCTTC	CASSPLDSSYNEQFF
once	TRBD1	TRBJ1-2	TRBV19	TGTGCCAGTAGTATTCAGGGGGCAGGGTATGGCTACACCTTC	CASSIQGAGYGYTF
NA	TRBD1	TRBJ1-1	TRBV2	TGTGCCAGCAGCAGCGACAGGGGAGGGTGGAACACTGAAGCTTTCTTT	CASSSDRGGWNTEAFF
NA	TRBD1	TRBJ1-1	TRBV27	TGTGCCAGCAGTTGGGACAGGAACACTGAAGCTTTCTTT	CASSWDRNTEAFF
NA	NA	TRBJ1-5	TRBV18	TGTGCCAGCTCACCACTCCCCATAGAGGCGCAGCCCCAGCATTTT	CASSPLPIEAQPQHF
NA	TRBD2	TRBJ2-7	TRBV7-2	TGTGCCAGCAGCCCACCACTAGCGGCGGCCTACGAGCAGTACTTC	CASSPPLAAAYEQYF
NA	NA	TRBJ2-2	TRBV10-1	TGCGCCAGCAGTGAGGATCAGGGGCGTACCGGGGAGCTGTTTTTT	CASSEDQGRTGELFF
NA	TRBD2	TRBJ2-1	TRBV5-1	TGCGCCAGCAGCTTGGTACTAGCGGGAGACTACAATGAGCAGTTCTTC	CASSLVLAGDYNEQFF
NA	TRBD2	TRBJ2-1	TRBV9	TGTGCCAGAGGACTAGCGGGAGTCCTTTGTGAGCAGTTCTTC	CARGLAGVLCEQFF
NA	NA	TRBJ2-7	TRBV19	TGTGCCAGTAGTACCCTTCTAACGGGGGAGCAGTACTTC	CASSTLLTGEQYF
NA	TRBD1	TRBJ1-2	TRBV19	TGTGCCAGTAGTGTAACCGGGACAGGGGAATTTCGGGGTGGCTACACCTTC	CASSVTGTGEFRGGYTF
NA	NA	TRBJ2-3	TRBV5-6	TGTGCCAGCAGCTTGAGGCAGGGGCTGGAAGATACGCAGTATTTT	CASSLRQGLEDTQYF
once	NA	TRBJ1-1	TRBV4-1	TGCGCCAGCAGCCAAGTCTTTCGGAGGGAAACTGAAGCTTTCTTT	CASSQVFRRETEAFF
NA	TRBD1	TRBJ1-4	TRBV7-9	TGTGCCAGCAGCTTGATACAGGGGAGGAATGAAAAACTGTTTTTT	CASSLIQGRNEKLFF
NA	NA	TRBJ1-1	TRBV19	TGTGCCAGTAGTATAGGTTTGAAAGGGCGGGGAAACACTGAAGCTTTCTTT	CASSIGLKGRGNTEAFF
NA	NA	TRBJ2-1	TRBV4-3	TGCGCCAGCAGCCAAGATAGGGGGATACGGTTTAATGAGCAGTTCTTC	CASSQDRGIRFNEQFF
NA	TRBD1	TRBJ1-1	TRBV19	TGTGCCAGTAGTACCCCTTCTGACAGGGGGCGGTTTATGAACACTGAAGCTTTCTTT	CASSTPSDRGRFMNTEAFF
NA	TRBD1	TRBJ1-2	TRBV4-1	TGCGCCAGCAGCCTCCGGGACAGACACTATGGCTACACCTTC	CASSLRDRHYGYTF
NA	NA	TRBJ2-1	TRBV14	TGTGCCAGCAGCCAAGGGGTAGGGGGGGCCAATGAGCAGTTCTTC	CASSQGVGGANEQFF
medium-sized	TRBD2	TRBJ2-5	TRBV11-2	TGTGCCAGCAGCTTACTAGCGGGTCTACAAGAGACCCAGTACTTC	CASSLLAGLQETQYF
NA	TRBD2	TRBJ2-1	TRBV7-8	TGTGCCAGCAGCGGTAGCGGGTCCTACAATGAGCAGTTCTTC	CASSGSGSYNEQFF
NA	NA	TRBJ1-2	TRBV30	TGTGCCTGGAGGGAGGGATTCTATGGCTACACCTTC	CAWREGFYGYTF
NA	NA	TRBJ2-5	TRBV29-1	TGCAGCGTCGAAACGCCCGGGTCGGAGACCCAGTACTTC	CSVETPGSETQYF
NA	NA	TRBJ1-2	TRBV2	TGTGCCAAAAGAGAAAAGAGGACTGGGAAAGATTCTGATGGCTACACCTTC	CAKREKRTGKDSDGYTF
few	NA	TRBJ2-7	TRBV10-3	TGTGCCATCGGTAGGATCCTGGGACTTTCCTACGAGCAGTACTTC	CAIGRILGLSYEQYF
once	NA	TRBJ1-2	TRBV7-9	TGTGCCAGCAGCTTAGAAGATCCGGGAGGGAACTATGGCTACACCTTC	CASSLEDPGGNYGYTF
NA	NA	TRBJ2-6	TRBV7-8	TGTGCCAGCAGCTCAAGCAGGGTGCCCCGCTCTGGGGCCAACGTCCTGACTTTC	CASSSSRVPRSGANVLTF
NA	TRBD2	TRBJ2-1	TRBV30	TGTGCCTGGATGACTAGCGGGAACAATGAGCAGTTCTTC	CAWMTSGNNEQFF
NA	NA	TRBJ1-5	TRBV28	TGTGCCAGCAGTTTAGGGGGGGATGGCAATCAGCCCCAGCATTTT	CASSLGGDGNQPQHF
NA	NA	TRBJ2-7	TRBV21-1	TGTGCCAGCAGCAAAGCCTGGGCAGGAGGTAAGGAGCAGTACTTC	CASSKAWAGGKEQYF
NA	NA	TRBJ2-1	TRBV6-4	TGTGCCAGCAGTGACTCGGCTCTCAGCTCCTACAATGAGCAGTTCTTC	CASSDSALSSYNEQFF
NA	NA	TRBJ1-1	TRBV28	TGTGCCAGCAGTTTATGGGCGGGGCAGGAGGTCAGAGGGAGCACTGAAGCTTTCTTT	CASSLWAGQEVRGSTEAFF
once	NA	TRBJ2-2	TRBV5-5	TGTGCCAGCAGCTCCCCGGGACAAACATTCGCGAACACCGGGGAGCTGTTTTTT	CASSSPGQTFANTGELFF
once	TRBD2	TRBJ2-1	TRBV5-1	TGCGCCAGCAGCATACTAGCGGGAGTTAGCTCCTACAATGAGCAGTTCTTC	CASSILAGVSSYNEQFF
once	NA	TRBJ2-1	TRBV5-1	TGCGCCAGCAGCTTGGACGGGGATCTGAACAATGAGCAGTTCTTC	CASSLDGDLNNEQFF
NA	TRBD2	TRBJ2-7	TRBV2	TGTGCCAGCGGTACTAGCGGAGTCTACGAGCAGTACTTC	CASGTSGVYEQYF
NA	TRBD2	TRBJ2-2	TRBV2	TGTGCCAGCAGTAATCCGGGACTAGCGGGAGATTGGACCGGGGAGCTGTTTTTT	CASSNPGLAGDWTGELFF
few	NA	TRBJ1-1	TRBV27	TGTGCCAGCCGGACGGGGGGAACTGAAGCTTTCTTT	CASRTGGTEAFF
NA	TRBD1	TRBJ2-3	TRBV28	TGTGCCAGCAGTCCCCCGGACAGGGACACAGATACGCAGTATTTT	CASSPPDRDTDTQYF
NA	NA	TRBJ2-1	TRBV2	TGTGCCAGCAGGTCGGTTCATCAGGGCTATGAGCAGTTCTTC	CASRSVHQGYEQFF
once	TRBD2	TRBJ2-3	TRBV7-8	TGTGCCAGCAGCGCGTTACTAGCGGGGGTAACAGATACGCAGTATTTT	CASSALLAGVTDTQYF
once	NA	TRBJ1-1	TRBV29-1	TGCAGCGTCGCAGACAGTTTCACTGAAGCTTTCTTT	CSVADSFTEAFF
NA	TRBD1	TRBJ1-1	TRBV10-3	TGTGCCATCAGTCCCGGGACAGGGGTAGACACTGAAGCTTTCTTT	CAISPGTGVDTEAFF
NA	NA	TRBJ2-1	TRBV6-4	TGTGCCACCTCTCAGGGGTATGAGCAGTTCTTC	CATSQGYEQFF
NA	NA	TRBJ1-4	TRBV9	TGTGCCAGCAGCTCCCGGGATAAAAATTATGAAAAACTGTTTTTT	CASSSRDKNYEKLFF